The source of this T cell receptor (beta chain) is a study of control samples from healthy donors and cancer patients. With 4 bases clipped from V and 1 base from J, the junction kept 4 bases outside the gene matches. Germline V gene lookup returns CDR1 LNHDA and CDR2 SQIVND (reference sequence). CDR3 length: 15 amino acids. Assay: immunoSEQ multiplex PCR; the TCRdb copy retains only in-frame clones and omits some. The sample records 90,000 to 140,000 clones, around 82% being singletons. The sequence derives from a woman aged 45-65 years in good health. Sequenced input: blood. The rearrangement joins TRBV19 to TRBJ1-5, with 7 positions matching TRBD1. The CDR3 sequence: CASSTQGRSNQPQHF. The CDR3 DNA is TGTGCCAGTAGTACACAGGGGAGAAGCAATCAGCCCCAGCATTTT. Looking up the rest from reference TRBV19 and TRBJ1-5 gives the full variable domain: DGGITQSPKYLFRKEGQNVTLSCEQNLNHDAMYWYRQDPGQGLRLIYYSQIVNDFQKGDIAEGYSVSREKKESFPLTVTSAQKNPTAFYLCASSTQGRSNQPQHFGDGTRLSIL.